The 32 T cell receptor beta chains in this list originate from one sample, sequenced in a study of OX40 agonist ivuxolimab in advanced cancers. Repertoires were generated with immunoSEQ multiplex PCR, while TCRdb's copy carries only in-frame clones and drops some. The table includes about 76,000 clones, over 75% detected once. The sample consisted of CD4+ or CD8+ T cells sorted from blood, taken in a trial of the OX40 agonist ivuxolimab. Every receptor here comes from an adult with an advanced solid tumor such as melanoma, head and neck, liver or kidney cancer.

This chain uses TRBV19 with TRBJ2-2, with 11 nucleotides matching TRBD1. Germline CDR1 reads LNHDA; CDR2 reads SQIVND (reference sequence). The junction had 10 bases not matched to a gene; V was cut back by 4 bases and J by 6 bases. This CDR3 is 17 amino acids long. CDR3 loop: CASSTNLRDRGSGELFF. The CDR3 DNA sequence: TGTGCCAGTAGTACGAACCTCCGGGACAGGGGGTCCGGGGAGCTGTTTTTT.

This rearrangement joins TRBV7-2 to TRBJ2-3, with D possibly being TRBD1 or TRBD2 (5 bases each). This CDR3 spans 14 amino acids. V lost 3 bases to trimming and J lost 4 bases, with 11 bases between them. The germline CDR1 and CDR2 sequences are SGHTA and FQGNSA. The CDR3 DNA reads TGTGCCAGCAGCTTCGGGGCATGGGCAGATACGCAGTATTTT. As protein: CASSFGAWADTQYF. Together with reference TRBV7-2 and TRBJ2-3, the CDR3 gives the full variable domain: GAGVSQSPSNKVTEKGKDVELRCDPISGHTALYWYRQSLGQGLEFLIYFQGNSAPDKSGLPSDRFSAERTGGSVSTLTIQRTQQEDSAVYLCASSFGAWADTQYFGPGTRLTVL.

The chain joins TRBV30 to TRBJ1-1; 9 bases match TRBD1. The J segment lost 3 bases and the V segment lost 2 bases, leaving 7 bases of the junction unmatched. CDR1 GTSNPN and CDR2 SVGIG come from the germline V gene (reference sequence). The length of the CDR3 is 15 residues. The CDR3 here is CAWSMDRGVYTEAFF. The CDR3 nucleotides read TGTGCCTGGAGTATGGACAGGGGCGTATACACTGAAGCTTTCTTT.

The V gene is TRBV2, the J gene TRBJ1-2; tentative D call: TRBD1 (5 bases). Trimming removed 4 bases at V and 3 bases at J, with 9 bases between. Per the germline V gene, CDR1 is SNHLY and CDR2 is FYNNEI. This CDR3 is built from 13 residues. The CDR3 region has the DNA TGTGCCAGCAGTGGGGGGACGTACTATGGCTACACCTTC. Translated: CASSGGTYYGYTF.

V is TRBV4-2 and J is TRBJ2-2, with 7 nucleotides matching TRBD2. This CDR3 comprises 15 residues. The V gene end was trimmed by 2 bases and the J gene end by 1 base; junction bases not matched to a gene: 1. Germline lookup yields CDR1 LGHNA and CDR2 YNFKEQ. DNA of the CDR3: TGTGCCAGCAGCCAACCGGGGGGGAACACCGGGGAGCTGTTTTTT. Its protein is CASSQPGGNTGELFF.

The chain joins TRBV7-9 to TRBJ2-1; D may be TRBD2 (6 bases). V was cut by 5 bases and J by 4 bases, with 21 bases left in between. Germline V gives CDR1 SEHNR, CDR2 FQNEAQ (reference sequence). There are 17 residues in the CDR3. The CDR3 DNA reads TGTGCCAGCAGCCCCCCTCGAGGGATAGCGGAATACAATGAGCAGTTCTTC. Its protein is CASSPPRGIAEYNEQFF.

Concerning this clone: It may be a read error: a sequence one base away is much more abundant. V gene TRBV28 combines with J gene TRBJ1-2, with D perhaps TRBD1 (5 bases). Germline values: CDR1 MDHEN, CDR2 SYDVKM. This CDR3 spans 14 amino acids. CDR3 in DNA: TGTGCCAGCAGTTTTCGGGGACTCCAAGGTGGCGACACCTTC. Its translation: CASSFRGLQGGDTF.

The chain joins TRBV6-1 to TRBJ2-6; D assignment may be TRBD1 or TRBD2 (5 bases each). CDR1 MNHNS and CDR2 SASEGT come from the germline V gene. With 7 bases removed from V and 0 bases from J, the gap between germline ends came to 10 bases. The CDR3 is made up of 15 amino acids. The CDR3 DNA sequence: TGTGCCAGCAAGGGGAGCGACTCTGGGGCCAACGTCCTGACTTTC. This gives the protein CASKGSDSGANVLTF.

J is TRBJ2-5 and V is TRBV7-8; TRBD2 matches at 11 bases. The germline V gene has CDR1 SGHVS and CDR2 FQNEAQ. This CDR3 has 15 amino acids. V lost 10 bases and J lost 2; bases outside the gene matches: 9. CDR3 sequence (DNA): TGTGCCACGGGACTAGCGGACCAGACGCAAGAGACCCAGTACTTC. As protein: CATGLADQTQETQYF. The full variable domain, completed using reference TRBV7-8 and TRBJ2-5, is GAGVSQSPRYKVAKRGQDVALRCDPISGHVSLFWYQQALGQGPEFLTYFQNEAQLDKSGLPSDRFFAERPEGSVSTLKIQRTQQEDSAVYLCATGLADQTQETQYFGPGTRLLVL.

This chain joins TRBV9 and TRBJ1-4; no firm D call. The CDR3 has 13 amino acids. V was clipped by 0 bases and J by 8 bases, with 8 bases between them. Germline V gene sequence: CDR1 SGDLS, CDR2 YYNGEE. The CDR3 reads CASSVGEWEKLFF. CDR3 coding DNA: TGTGCCAGCAGCGTAGGGGAATGGGAAAAACTGTTTTTT.

The chain recombines TRBV7-8 with TRBJ2-1; D unclear. Germline CDR1 reads SGHVS; CDR2 reads FQNEAQ. This CDR3 comprises 15 residues. V was cut by 4 bases and J by 3 bases, with 13 bases left in between. CDR3 DNA sequence: TGTGCCAGCAGCTACGACACCATCAGCTACAATGAGCAGTTCTTC. Its protein is CASSYDTISYNEQFF. Complete variable domain (other parts from reference TRBV7-8 and TRBJ2-1): GAGVSQSPRYKVAKRGQDVALRCDPISGHVSLFWYQQALGQGPEFLTYFQNEAQLDKSGLPSDRFFAERPEGSVSTLKIQRTQQEDSAVYLCASSYDTISYNEQFFGPGTRLTVL.

The chain links TRBV11-3 to TRBJ2-7; D is perhaps TRBD1 (6 bases). The V gene's germline CDR1 is SGHNT and CDR2 YENEEA. The V end was cut by 5 bases, the J end by 3 bases, with 11 bases between. This CDR3 has 13 residues. CDR3 residues: CASSARGGYEQYF. CDR3 DNA sequence: TGTGCCAGCAGCGCCAGGGGCGGCTACGAGCAGTACTTC.

This sequence joins TRBV7-3 and TRBJ2-1; 12 positions match TRBD2. The CDR3 consists of 17 residues. V dropped 0 bases and J dropped 7; count of bases not matched to a gene: 7. From germline, CDR1 is SGHTA and CDR2 FQGTGA. Written as DNA, the CDR3 is TGTGCCAGCAGCTTAACGACTAGCGGGGGTTTTAGGAATGAGCAGTTCTTC. This translates into CASSLTTSGGFRNEQFF. Full variable domain (missing parts from reference TRBV7-3 and TRBJ2-1): GAGVSQTPSNKVTEKGKYVELRCDPISGHTALYWYRQSLGQGPEFLIYFQGTGAADDSGLPNDRFFAVRPEGSVSTLKIQRTERGDSAVYLCASSLTTSGGFRNEQFFGPGTRLTVL.

This chain links TRBV9 with TRBJ2-3, with 10 bases aligning to TRBD1. Unmatched junction bases numbered 15, after V lost 2 bases and J lost 3 bases. Germline-derived CDR1 and CDR2 are SGDLS and YYNGEE. The CDR3 extends over 19 amino acids. CDR3 nucleotide sequence: TGTGCCAGCAGCGTCGCAGTGGGACAGGGGTTTATTAGAACAGATACGCAGTATTTT. This codes for CASSVAVGQGFIRTDTQYF.

CDR3 sequence: CAIRQGGPNEQFF. In nucleotides, the CDR3 is TGTGCCATCAGGCAGGGCGGGCCTAATGAGCAGTTCTTC. This rearrangement joins TRBV10-3 to TRBJ2-1, with D possibly being TRBD1 or TRBD2 (5 bases each). V lost 6 bases and J 7 bases, leaving 13 bases between the germline ends. The V gene's germline CDR1 is ENHRY and CDR2 SYGVKD. There are 13 residues in the CDR3.

This clone was found a few times. This chain uses TRBV4-2 with TRBJ1-1; TRBD1 is a possible D gene (6 bases). The CDR3 is 16 residues long. V was clipped by 0 bases and J by 0 bases, with 11 bases between them. Germline V gene data show CDR1 as LGHNA and CDR2 as YNFKEQ. CDR3 amino acids: CASSQDRGGMNTEAFF. CDR3 in DNA: TGTGCCAGCAGCCAAGATAGGGGGGGGATGAACACTGAAGCTTTCTTT.

The gene calls are TRBV6-6 and TRBJ2-7; tentatively, D is TRBD1 (6 bases). V was pared by 6 bases and J by 0 bases, with 15 bases between. The V gene's germline CDR1 is MNHNY and CDR2 SVGAGI (reference sequence). This CDR3 is 15 amino acids long. In DNA, the CDR3 is TGTGCCAGCAGCGATACAGGGATCGGCTCCTACGAGCAGTACTTC. This sequence encodes CASSDTGIGSYEQYF.

Worth noting for this clone: Sequence at one end of the junction differs from germline and may be a read error. J is TRBJ2-5 and V is TRBV7-7, with 10 bases fitting TRBD2. The CDR3 sequence is 17 residues long. CDR1 is SSHAT, CDR2 FNYEAQ, per germline (reference sequence). The CDR3 DNA reads TGTGCTAGCAGCCCTGTAACAGGACTAGCGGTCCAAGAGACCCAGTACTTC. It yields the protein CASSPVTGLAVQETQYF.

This chain connects TRBV5-4 to TRBJ1-1, with D possibly matching TRBD1 (6 bases). This CDR3 region has 14 residues. Trimming stripped 4 bases from V and 6 bases from J, with 16 bases between. The germline gives CDR1 SGHNT, CDR2 YYREEE (reference sequence). The CDR3, as DNA: TGTGCCAGCAGCACTGGGGGGGCCAGGGCTGAAGCTTTCTTT. Translated: CASSTGGARAEAFF. Full variable domain (remainder filled in from reference TRBV5-4 and TRBJ1-1): ETGVTQSPTHLIKTRGQQVTLRCSSQSGHNTVSWYQQALGQGPQFIFQYYREEENGRGNFPPRFSGLQFPNYSSELNVNALELDDSALYLCASSTGGARAEAFFGQGTRLTVV.

This sequence joins TRBV2 and TRBJ2-2; D might be TRBD1 (6 bases). Per germline, CDR1 SNHLY and CDR2 FYNNEI. This CDR3 is built from 14 residues. The V end lost 6 bases, the J end lost 8 bases, and 16 bases lay between the germline ends. CDR3 sequence (DNA): TGTGCCAGCAGGGGGGACACCACGGTGGGGGAGCTGTTTTTT. Residues: CASRGDTTVGELFF.

The rearrangement links TRBV7-9 to TRBJ1-3, with D hard to call. This CDR3 has 17 amino acids. Germline CDR1 is SEHNR and CDR2 is FQNEAQ (reference sequence). The V end was cut by 3 bases, the J end by 0 bases, with 15 bases between. This chain's CDR3 is CASSFFSTALSGNTIYF. The CDR3 nucleotides read TGTGCCAGCAGCTTCTTTTCAACAGCACTCTCTGGAAACACCATATATTTT.

This clone has only a few counts. The CDR3 sequence is CASSRRGQGFQETQYF. CDR3 in DNA: TGTGCCAGCAGCCGCCGGGGGCAGGGCTTCCAAGAGACCCAGTACTTC. The chain recombines TRBV6-6 with TRBJ2-5; D possibly uses TRBD1 or TRBD2 (6 bases each). Trimming removed 6 bases from V and 1 base from J, with 18 bases in between. This CDR3 has 16 amino acids. Germline CDR1 MNHNY, CDR2 SVGAGI (reference sequence).

The V and J genes are TRBV18 and TRBJ1-4, with D maybe TRBD1 (5 bases). V lost 3 bases, J lost 5 bases, and 10 bases lay in between. CDR3 length: 14 amino acids. Germline V gene lookup returns CDR1 KGHSH and CDR2 LQKENI. The CDR3 DNA reads TGTGCCAGCTCACCCAGCAGGACAAATGAAAAACTGTTTTTT. Translating gives CASSPSRTNEKLFF.

For this clone: The germline gene is not matched at one end of the junction; a read error may be the cause. The chain is built from TRBV18 and TRBJ1-4, with a tentative D call TRBD1 (5 bases). The CDR3 length is 15 residues. Germline V gene lookup returns CDR1 KGHSH and CDR2 LQKENI. The CDR3 region has the DNA TGTGCCAGCTCTCCACAACCAGGGTCTAATGAAAAACTGTTTTTT. It codes for CASSPQPGSNEKLFF.

V is TRBV15 and J is TRBJ2-1, with a weak D call TRBD2 (7 bases). The germline CDR1 and CDR2 sequences are LNHNV and YYDKDF (reference sequence). This CDR3 has 17 amino acids. V lost 3 bases and J lost 5, with 20 bases in between. The CDR3 bases are TGTGCCACCAGCAGGGTTAGGGGGGGGACGAGGCACAATGAGCAGTTCTTC. Amino acid sequence: CATSRVRGGTRHNEQFF.

The chain combines TRBV11-1 with TRBJ1-1; D is undetermined. The CDR3 is 14 residues long. With 2 bases removed from V and 0 bases from J, the gap between germline ends came to 7 bases. Germline lookup yields CDR1 SGHAT and CDR2 FQDESV (reference sequence). CDR3 nucleotide sequence: TGTGCCAGCAGCTTATCTCGGGTGAACACTGAAGCTTTCTTT. Translated: CASSLSRVNTEAFF.

This clone has just a few counts. This chain uses TRBV9 with TRBJ1-5; D perhaps matches TRBD1 (5 bases). Germline CDR1 reads SGDLS; CDR2 reads YYNGEE. V lost 4 bases and J 3 bases, leaving 11 bases between the germline ends. This CDR3 contains 14 residues. The DNA of the CDR3 is TGTGCCAGCAGCCCGGGGCAGACCAATCAGCCCCAGCATTTT. Amino acid sequence: CASSPGQTNQPQHF.

This clone has only one observation. The gene calls are TRBV18 and TRBJ2-6; D is unresolved. The V end was cut by 8 bases, the J end by 0 bases, with 5 bases between. Germline loops: CDR1 KGHSH, CDR2 LQKENI. The CDR3 totals 13 residues. The CDR3 nucleotides read TGTGCCAGCCAAATCTCTGGGGCCAACGTCCTGACTTTC. As protein: CASQISGANVLTF.

The V call is TRBV5-1, the J call TRBJ1-2; TRBD1 matches at 9 bases. The CDR3 runs 14 residues. Looked up from germline, CDR1 is SGHRS and CDR2 is YFSETQ. Unmatched junction bases numbered 11, after V lost 6 bases and J lost 8 bases. The CDR3 protein is CASNEGQGSRGYTF. The DNA of the CDR3 is TGCGCCAGCAATGAGGGACAGGGATCGCGGGGCTACACCTTC.

In its sample, this clone was seen a few times. The rearrangement joins TRBV30 to TRBJ1-5; no reliable D call. Trimming took 2 bases from V and 7 from J, leaving 12 bases between them. This CDR3 is 13 amino acids long. Looked up from germline, CDR1 is GTSNPN and CDR2 is SVGIG (reference sequence). This CDR3 is CAWSYRLEQPQHF. The DNA for the CDR3 is TGTGCCTGGAGTTACAGACTTGAACAGCCCCAGCATTTT.

The chain recombines TRBV27 with TRBJ2-7; tentatively, D is TRBD2 (5 bases). Germline-derived CDR1 and CDR2 are MNHEY and SMNVEV (reference sequence). Trimming took 5 bases from V and 4 from J, leaving 21 bases between them. The CDR3 consists of 16 residues. The CDR3 sequence is CASSPPEGDPGYEQYF. As DNA, the CDR3 is TGTGCCAGCAGTCCACCCGAGGGAGACCCGGGATACGAGCAGTACTTC.

The rearrangement joins TRBV19 to TRBJ1-3; D not resolved. V lost 6 bases and J lost 0, with 6 bases in between. CDR3 size: 13 residues. Germline CDR1 reads LNHDA; CDR2 reads SQIVND (reference sequence). The CDR3 loop reads CASSPISGNTIYF. CDR3 DNA sequence: TGTGCCAGTAGCCCCATCTCTGGAAACACCATATATTTT.